The T cell receptor beta chain described here comes from a study of blood T cell repertoires in COVID-19. Trimming cost V 3 bases and J 10 bases; bases outside gene matches: 10. Germline assignment: CDR1 DFQATT and CDR2 SNEGSKA (reference sequence). The CDR3 loop spans 15 amino acids. The table came from immunoSEQ multiplex PCR; TCRdb's copy has only in-frame clones and leaves some out. The profile shows about 110,000 clones, around 64% of them singletons. The TCR comes from a woman in her 40s with acute or convalescent COVID-19. Sequencing used peripheral blood. This chain connects TRBV20-1 to TRBJ2-1; TRBD1 aligns across 12 bases. In DNA, the CDR3 is TGCAGTGCTAGTGCACCGGGACAGGGGGCGCGGGAGCAGTTCTTC. Translated, it gives CSASAPGQGAREQFF.